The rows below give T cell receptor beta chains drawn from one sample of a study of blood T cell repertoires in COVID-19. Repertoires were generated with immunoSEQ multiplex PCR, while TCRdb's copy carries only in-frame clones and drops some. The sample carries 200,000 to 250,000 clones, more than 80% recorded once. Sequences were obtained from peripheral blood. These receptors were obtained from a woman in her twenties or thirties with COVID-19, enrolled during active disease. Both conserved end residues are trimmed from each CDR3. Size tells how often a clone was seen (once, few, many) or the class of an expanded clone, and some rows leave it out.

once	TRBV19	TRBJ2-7	ASSYGTNYEQY
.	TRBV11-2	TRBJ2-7	ASSLNAGATLGYEQY
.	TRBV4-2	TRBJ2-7	ASSQARGRDEQY
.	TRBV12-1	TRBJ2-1	ASSFCRSSYNEQF
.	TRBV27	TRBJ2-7	ASSLLAGDSYEQY
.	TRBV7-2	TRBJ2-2	ASSSPRQRGRSVTGELF
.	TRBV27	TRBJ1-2	ASSLKGAGYGYT
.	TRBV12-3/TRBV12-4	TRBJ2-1	ASRPRGIEQF
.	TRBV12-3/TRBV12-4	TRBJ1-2	ASSLNDRVGYT
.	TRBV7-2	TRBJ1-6	ASSLVEETPLH
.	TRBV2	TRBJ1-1	ASSEVRGRGREAF
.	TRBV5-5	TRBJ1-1	ASSLGTGEDTEAF
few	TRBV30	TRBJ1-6	AGTRQGYNSPLH
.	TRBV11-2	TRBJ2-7	ASSLGTTPPLEEQY
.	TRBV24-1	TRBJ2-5	ATSDRTGGQETQY
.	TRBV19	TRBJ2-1	ASIETGSSYNEQF
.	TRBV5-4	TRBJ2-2	ASSRDLNTGELF
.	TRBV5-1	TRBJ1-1	ASGFGTANTEAF
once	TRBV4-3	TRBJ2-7	ASSQGDNGRPHEQY
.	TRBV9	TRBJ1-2	ASSVATGNPGPYGYT
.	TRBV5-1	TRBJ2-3	ASSLNGQGPVGDTQY
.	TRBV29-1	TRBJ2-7	SVEWTESIEQY
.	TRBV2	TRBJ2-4	ASGALGSGSNIQY
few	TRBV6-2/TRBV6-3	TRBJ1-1	ASSPGQTNTEAF
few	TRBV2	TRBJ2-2	ASKGQPNTGELF
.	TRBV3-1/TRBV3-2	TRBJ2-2	ASSQRQNPPGELF
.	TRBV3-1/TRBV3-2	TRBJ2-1	ASRLAGGNEQF
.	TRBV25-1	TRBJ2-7	ASRHRIAYEQY
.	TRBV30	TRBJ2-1	AWSYSGSRSYNEQF
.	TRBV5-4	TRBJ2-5	ASSQRTGGAGETQY
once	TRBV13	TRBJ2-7	ASSFTSGLGAGEQY
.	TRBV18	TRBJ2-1	ASSPPDGGRGNEQF
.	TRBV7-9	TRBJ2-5	ASSLGGSETQY
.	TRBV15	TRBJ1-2	ATSRWGEYGYT
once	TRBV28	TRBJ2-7	ASTMTGGYEQY
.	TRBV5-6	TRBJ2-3	ASSSPGLAGEGDTQY